This T cell receptor (beta chain) was observed in a study of blood T cell repertoires in COVID-19. Study in general: Samples of COVID-19 (acute and convalescent) were obtained from the United States, Italy and Spain. T cells, B-cell-depleted T cells, or PBMCs provided the cDNA or gDNA that served as material.

Germline V gene data show CDR1 as SNHLY and CDR2 as FYNNEI. Trimming removed 6 bases at V and 0 bases at J, with 9 bases between. This CDR3 has 14 residues. Profiled with immunoSEQ multiplex PCR; TCRdb holds only in-frame clones, not every one. Found here are over 150,000 clones, around four fifths of them singletons; the top ten hold around 7%. Clinical history as reported by participants underpinned cohort assignment. Cohort 3 donors were reported recovered after two negative PCRs, clearance, or symptom resolution. Sequenced material: PBMCs or T cells enriched from blood (not recorded which). The V gene is TRBV2, the J gene TRBJ1-5; D ambiguous. This receptor was obtained from a man aged 45-65 years who had recovered from COVID-19. CDR3 DNA: TGTGCCAGCAGGGAGCTTGTTAGCAATCAGCCCCAGCATTTT. Translating it yields CASRELVSNQPQHF.